This T cell receptor beta chain was recorded in a study of shared clonotypes between healthy human individuals. This CDR3 is 14 amino acids long. The germline gives CDR1 SGHAT, CDR2 FQNNGV. In the original processing: ImmunoSEQ supplied junction-only sequences lacking quality scores, so filtering was different. Produced via immunoSEQ multiplex PCR; TCRdb's table is partial and in-frame only. V and J calls and clone size are given by that table; D and trimming were obtained from the DNA. In the table there are 450,000 to 550,000 clones, less than 85% of which are singletons. Regarding this clone: No antigen is known for it.

Findings and limits, study-wide: Sampling included only blood; tissue repertoires likely differ.

The V call is TRBV11-2, the J call TRBJ2-5, with TRBD2 identical over 8 bases. Gene TRBJ2-7 matches the end of the DNA better, so the J call may be wrong. This receptor was taken from a middle-aged woman in good health. Some clones in this sample may be carry-over from other donors' samples. The sequencing input was PBMCs. DNA for the CDR3: TGTGCCAGCAGCCTTAGCGGGACAAACTACGAGCAGTACTTC. As protein: CASSLSGTNYEQYF.